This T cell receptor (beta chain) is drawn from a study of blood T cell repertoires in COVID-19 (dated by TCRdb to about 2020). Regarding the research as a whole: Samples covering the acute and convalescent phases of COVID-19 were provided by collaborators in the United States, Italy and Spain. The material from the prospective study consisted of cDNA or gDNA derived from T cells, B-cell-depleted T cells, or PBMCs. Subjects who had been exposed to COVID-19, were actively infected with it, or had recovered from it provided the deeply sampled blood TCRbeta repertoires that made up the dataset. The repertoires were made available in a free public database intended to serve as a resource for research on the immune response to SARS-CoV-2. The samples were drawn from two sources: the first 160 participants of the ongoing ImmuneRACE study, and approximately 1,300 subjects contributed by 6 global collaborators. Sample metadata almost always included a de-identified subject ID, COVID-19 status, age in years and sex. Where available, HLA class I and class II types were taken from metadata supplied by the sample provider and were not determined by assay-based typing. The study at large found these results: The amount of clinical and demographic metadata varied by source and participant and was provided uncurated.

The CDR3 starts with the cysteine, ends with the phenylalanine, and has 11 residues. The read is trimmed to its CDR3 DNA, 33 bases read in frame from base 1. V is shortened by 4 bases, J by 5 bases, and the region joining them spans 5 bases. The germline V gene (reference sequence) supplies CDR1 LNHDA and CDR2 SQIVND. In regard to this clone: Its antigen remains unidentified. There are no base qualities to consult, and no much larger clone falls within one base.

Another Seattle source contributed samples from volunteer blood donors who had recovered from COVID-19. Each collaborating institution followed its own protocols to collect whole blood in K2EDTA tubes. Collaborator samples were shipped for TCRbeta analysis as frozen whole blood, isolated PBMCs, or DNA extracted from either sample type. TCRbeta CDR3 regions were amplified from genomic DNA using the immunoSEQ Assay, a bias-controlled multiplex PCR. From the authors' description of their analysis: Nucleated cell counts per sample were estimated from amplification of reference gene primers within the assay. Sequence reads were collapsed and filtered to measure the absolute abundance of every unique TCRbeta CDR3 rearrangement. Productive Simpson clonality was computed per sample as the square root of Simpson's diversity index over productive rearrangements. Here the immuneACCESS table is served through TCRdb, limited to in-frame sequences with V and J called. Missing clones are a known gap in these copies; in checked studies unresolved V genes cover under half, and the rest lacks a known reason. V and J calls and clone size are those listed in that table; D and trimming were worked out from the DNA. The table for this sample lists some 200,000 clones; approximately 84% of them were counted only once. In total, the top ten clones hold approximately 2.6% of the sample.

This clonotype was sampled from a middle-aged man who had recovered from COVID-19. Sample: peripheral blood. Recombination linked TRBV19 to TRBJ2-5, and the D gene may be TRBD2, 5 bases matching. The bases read TGTGCCAGTAGTACGGGGGAGACCCAGTACTTC. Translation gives CASSTGETQYF.